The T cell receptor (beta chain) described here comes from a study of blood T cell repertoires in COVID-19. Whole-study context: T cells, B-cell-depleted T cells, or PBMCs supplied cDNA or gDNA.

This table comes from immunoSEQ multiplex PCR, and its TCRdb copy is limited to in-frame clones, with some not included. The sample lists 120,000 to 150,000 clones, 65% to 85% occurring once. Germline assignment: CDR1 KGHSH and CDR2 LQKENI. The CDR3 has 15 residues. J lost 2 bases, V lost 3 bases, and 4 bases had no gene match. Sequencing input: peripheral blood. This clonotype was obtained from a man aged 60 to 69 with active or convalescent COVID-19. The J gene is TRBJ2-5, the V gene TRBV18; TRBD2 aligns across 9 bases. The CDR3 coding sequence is TGTGCCAGCTCACCGGGTAGCGGGAGACAAGAGACCCAGTACTTC. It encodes CASSPGSGRQETQYF. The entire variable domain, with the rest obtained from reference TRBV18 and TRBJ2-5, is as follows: NAGVMQNPRHLVRRRGQEARLRCSPMKGHSHVYWYRQLPEEGLKFMVYLQKENIIDESGMPKERFSAEFPKEGPSILRIQQVVRGDSAAYFCASSPGSGRQETQYFGPGTRLLVL.